Given below is one TCR beta chain in context. The target antigen is unknown. A second PCR, run for about 7 to 11 cycles, used a sample-barcoded 5' primer plus a J-beta primer mix. A single record per CDR3 protein comes from TCRdb applying MiXCR to the 5' RACE reads. The table shows about 1.6 million distinct CDR3 sequences, with around 35% occurring only once. The CDR3 is 15 residues long. Trimming removed 2 bases from V and 6 bases from J; junction bases left unmatched: 6. The germline CDR1 and CDR2 sequences are ENHRY and SYGVKD. This sample was included in a study of blood T cells in healthy people across ages. Overall study findings and caveats: CMV status of donors was not determined, possibly confounding expanded clonotype changes.

Extracted total RNA amounted to at least 5.5 micrograms for each sample. The V call is TRBV10-3, the J call TRBJ2-1; 8 bases match TRBD2. The sample comprised blood. This TCR was sampled from a woman aged 30 to 39 in good health. DNA for the CDR3: TGTGCCATCAGTGAGGGATTCCGGGGGGGCAATGAGCAGTTCTTC. Amino acid sequence: CAISEGFRGGNEQFF.